The T cell receptor beta chain under discussion was sequenced for a study of T cell responses to AZD1222 COVID-19 vaccine. A remark on this clone: The antigen remains unidentified.

Data came from immunoSEQ multiplex PCR; TCRdb stores just in-frame clones and leaves some out. This sample carries about 55,000 clones, 70% to 90% of them seen once, and the ten largest clones take 3% to 4.5%. Trimming removed 2 bases from V and 4 bases from J, with 11 bases in between. The CDR3 consists of 14 residues. Germline CDR1 reads SNHLY; CDR2 reads FYNNEI. Study-wide points: Sampling that yielded the repertoires occurred only after the peak T cell response. Females outnumbered males among donors, who were mostly white British; clonal diversity was possibly underestimated.

Specimen: peripheral blood, collected on day 0 of AZD1222 vaccination. V usage is TRBV2 and J usage is TRBJ1-2; D unclear. The sequence derives from an adult in good health. DNA of the CDR3: TGTGCCAGCAGTGAAAGGGTGCAGACCTATGGCTACACCTTC. Translated: CASSERVQTYGYTF.